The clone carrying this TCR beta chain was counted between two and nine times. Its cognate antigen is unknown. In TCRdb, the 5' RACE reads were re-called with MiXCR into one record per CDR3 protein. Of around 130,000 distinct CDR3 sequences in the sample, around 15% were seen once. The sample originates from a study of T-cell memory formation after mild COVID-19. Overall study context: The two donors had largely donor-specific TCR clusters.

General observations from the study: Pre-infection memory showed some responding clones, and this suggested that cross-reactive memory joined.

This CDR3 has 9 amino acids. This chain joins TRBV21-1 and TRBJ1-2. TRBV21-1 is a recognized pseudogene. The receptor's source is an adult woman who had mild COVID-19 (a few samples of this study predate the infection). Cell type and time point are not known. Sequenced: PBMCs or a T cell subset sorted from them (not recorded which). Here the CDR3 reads CACKDGYTF. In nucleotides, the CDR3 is TGTGCCTGCAAAGATGGCTACACCTTC.